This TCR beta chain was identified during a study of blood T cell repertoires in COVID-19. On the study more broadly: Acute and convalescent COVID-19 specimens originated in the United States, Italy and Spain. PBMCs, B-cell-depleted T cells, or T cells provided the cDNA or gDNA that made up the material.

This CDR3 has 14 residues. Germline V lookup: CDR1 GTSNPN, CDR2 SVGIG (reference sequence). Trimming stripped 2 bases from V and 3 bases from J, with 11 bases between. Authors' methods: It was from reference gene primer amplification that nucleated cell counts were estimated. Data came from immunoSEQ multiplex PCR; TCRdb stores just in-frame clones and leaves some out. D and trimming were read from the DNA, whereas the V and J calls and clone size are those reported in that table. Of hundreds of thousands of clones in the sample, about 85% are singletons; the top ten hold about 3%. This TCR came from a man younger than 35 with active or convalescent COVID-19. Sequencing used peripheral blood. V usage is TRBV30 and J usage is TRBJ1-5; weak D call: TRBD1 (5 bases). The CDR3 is CAWSPVGVNQPQHF. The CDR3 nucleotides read TGTGCCTGGAGTCCCGTAGGGGTCAATCAGCCCCAGCATTTT.